Below, one T cell receptor beta chain is given with its context. Its specificity is not known. This entry is derived from a study of CXCR3-negative and CXCR3-positive naive CD8 T cells. Per germline, CDR1 MGHRA and CDR2 YSYEKL. The length of the CDR3 is 15 residues. The authors prepared UMI-labeled TRB cDNA libraries by 5' RACE. Reprocessing the 5' RACE reads, TCRdb reports a single entry for every CDR3 protein and omits DNA. This sample's table has over 70,000 distinct CDR3 sequences. Study conclusions and caveats: Cryopreserved cells showed partially decreased CXCR3 expression, and most assays used fresh PBMCs. Higher TRB CDR3 hydrophobicity marked CXCR3-positive naive cells relative to CXCR3-negative naive cells.

CD45RO-CCR7+CD27+CD95- was the phenotype of naive CD8+ T cells. The TCR was taken from a human donor in good health. Some clones in this sample may be carry-over from other donors' samples. Sequencing was performed on naive CXCR3+ CD8+ T cells from blood. Subset described: CD45RO-CCR7+CD27+CD95- naive CD8+ T cells expressing CXCR3 (TNR3+). The rearrangement joins TRBV4-1 to TRBJ2-1. The CDR3 protein is CASSQVIMQHNEQFF.